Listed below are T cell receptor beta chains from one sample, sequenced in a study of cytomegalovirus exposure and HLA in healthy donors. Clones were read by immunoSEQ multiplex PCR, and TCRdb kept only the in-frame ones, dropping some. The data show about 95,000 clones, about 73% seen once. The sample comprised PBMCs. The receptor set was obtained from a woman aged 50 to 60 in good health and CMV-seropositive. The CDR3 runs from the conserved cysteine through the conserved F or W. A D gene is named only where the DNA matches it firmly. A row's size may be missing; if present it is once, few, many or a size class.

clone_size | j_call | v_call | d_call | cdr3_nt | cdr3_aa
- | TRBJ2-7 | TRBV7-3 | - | TGTGCCAGCAGCCCTCTATCACCCCATTCCTACGAGCAGTACTTC | CASSPLSPHSYEQYF
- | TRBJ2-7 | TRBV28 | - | TGTGCCAGCAGAGGAGGGCCTGAGTCCTCCTACGAGCAGTACTTC | CASRGGPESSYEQYF
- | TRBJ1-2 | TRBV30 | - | TGTGCCTGGGCCTCGAGGTCGCTAGGCTACACCTTC | CAWASRSLGYTF
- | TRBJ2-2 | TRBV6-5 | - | TGTGCCAGCAGTAACCGGGTTGACACCGGGGAGCTGTTTTTT | CASSNRVDTGELFF
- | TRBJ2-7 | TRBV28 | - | TGTGCCAGTACTCCTGGTCGGTTAACGTACGAGCAGTACTTC | CASTPGRLTYEQYF
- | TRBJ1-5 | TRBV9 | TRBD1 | TGTGCCAGCAGCGTAGGGACAGGGCCAGATCAGCCCCAGCATTTT | CASSVGTGPDQPQHF
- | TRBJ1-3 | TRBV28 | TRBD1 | TGTGCCAGCAGTTTACCGGGACAGGGAAACACCATATATTTT | CASSLPGQGNTIYF
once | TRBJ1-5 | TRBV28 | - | TGTGCCAGCAGAAACACGGAGAATCAGCCCCAGCATTTT | CASRNTENQPQHF
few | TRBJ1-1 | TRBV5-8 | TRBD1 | TGTGCCAGCAGCTTGGACAGGGGCGTCGGAAACACTGAAGCTTTCTTT | CASSLDRGVGNTEAFF
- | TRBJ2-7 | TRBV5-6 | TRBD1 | TGTGCCAGCAGCTCCATGGACAGGATGTACGAGCAGTACTTC | CASSSMDRMYEQYF
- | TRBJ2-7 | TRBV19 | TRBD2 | TGTGCCAGTAGCCACCGGACTAGCGGGAGTCGTGAGCAGTACTTC | CASSHRTSGSREQYF
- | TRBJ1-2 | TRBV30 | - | TGTGCCTGGAGTGTACTCTGGGCAGTAGGCTACACCTTC | CAWSVLWAVGYTF
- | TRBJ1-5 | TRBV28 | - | TGTGCCAGCATCAACAGGGTATCAAATCAGCCCCAGCATTTT | CASINRVSNQPQHF
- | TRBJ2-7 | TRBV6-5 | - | TGTGCCAGCAGTCTCCTCCCCAGGGCGGTAAACGAGCAGTACTTC | CASSLLPRAVNEQYF
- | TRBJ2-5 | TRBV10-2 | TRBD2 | TGCGCCAGCAGAGGAGGACTAGTTGTGGAGACCCAGTACTTC | CASRGGLVVETQYF
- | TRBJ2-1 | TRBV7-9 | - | TGTTCCAGCATCGGAGGGGGGGTCTACAATGAGCAGTTCTTC | CSSIGGGVYNEQFF
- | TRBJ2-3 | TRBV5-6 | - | TGTGCCAGCAGCTTGTTGGGCCCGAGTCATGAAAGCACAGATACGCAGTATTTT | CASSLLGPSHESTDTQYF
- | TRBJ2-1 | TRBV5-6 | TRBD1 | TGTGCCAGCAGGGACAGGGGGGCCTACAATGAGCAGTTCTTC | CASRDRGAYNEQFF
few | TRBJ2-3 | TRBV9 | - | TGTGCCAGCAGCCAAATACATAGCACAGATACGCAGTATTTT | CASSQIHSTDTQYF
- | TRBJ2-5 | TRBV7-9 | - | TGTGCCAGCAGCTTTGGGGCGGGACAAGAGACCCAGTACTTC | CASSFGAGQETQYF
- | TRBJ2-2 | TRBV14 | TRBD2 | TGTGCCAGCAGCCCCTTTGGGACTAGCACCCTGTTTTTT | CASSPFGTSTLFF
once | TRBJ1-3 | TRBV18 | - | TGTGCCAGCTCACCGCTATTGCGGGGCCACTCTGGAAACACCATATATTTT | CASSPLLRGHSGNTIYF
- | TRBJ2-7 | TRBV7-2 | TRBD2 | TGTGCCAGCAGCTACCGGGCGGGAGAGGTCTACGAGCAGTACTTC | CASSYRAGEVYEQYF
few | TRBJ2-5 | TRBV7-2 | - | TGTGCCAGCAGCGTACTGGACTACCAAGAGACCCAGTACTTC | CASSVLDYQETQYF
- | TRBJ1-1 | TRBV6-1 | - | TGTGCCAGCAATGGGGCAGGCTCGAACACTGAAGCTTTCTTT | CASNGAGSNTEAFF
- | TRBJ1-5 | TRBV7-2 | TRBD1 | TGTGCCAGCAGTCCCATGGACAGGACGGGCAATCAGCCCCAGCATTTT | CASSPMDRTGNQPQHF
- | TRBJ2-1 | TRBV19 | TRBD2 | TGTGCCAGTAATAGGCCTAGCGGGAGTAACGTTGAGCAGTTCTTC | CASNRPSGSNVEQFF
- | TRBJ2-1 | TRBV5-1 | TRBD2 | TGCGCCAGCAGCCTGACTAGCGGGAGGGCCGGGTGGAATGAGCAGTTCTTC | CASSLTSGRAGWNEQFF
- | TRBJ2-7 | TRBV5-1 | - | TGCGCCAGCAGCCTAATGGACAGTAGCTCCTACGAGCAGTACTTC | CASSLMDSSSYEQYF
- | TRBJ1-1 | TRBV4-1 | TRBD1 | TGCGCCAGCAGCCAAGGACAGGGGGCCAGGGTGAACACTGAAGCTTTCTTT | CASSQGQGARVNTEAFF
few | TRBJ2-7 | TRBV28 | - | TGTGCCAGCAGTACTACTCAAGGGCAGTACTTC | CASSTTQGQYF
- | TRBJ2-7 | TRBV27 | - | TGTGCCAGCAGTTTATCGCCGGGATCTCGATGGGAGCAGTACTTC | CASSLSPGSRWEQYF
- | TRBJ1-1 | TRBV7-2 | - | TGTGCCAGCAGCCCTCGGACGACCGGAGGGAACACTGAAGCTTTCTTT | CASSPRTTGGNTEAFF
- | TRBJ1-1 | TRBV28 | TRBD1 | TGTGCCAGCAGCCCAAGGGGACAGGGGAACACTGAAGCTTTCTTT | CASSPRGQGNTEAFF
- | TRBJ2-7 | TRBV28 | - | TGTGCCAGCAGTTTATCAACCTACGAGCAGTACTTC | CASSLSTYEQYF
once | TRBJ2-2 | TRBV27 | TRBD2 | TGTGCCAGCAGTTTCGATAGCGGGAGGGTGGGCACCGGGGAGCTGTTTTTT | CASSFDSGRVGTGELFF
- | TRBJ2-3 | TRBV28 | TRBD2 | TGTGCCAGCGATTCTGGGACTAGCGGGACTTTAGATACGCAGTATTTT | CASDSGTSGTLDTQYF
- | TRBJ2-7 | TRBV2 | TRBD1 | TGTGCCAGCAGCACGGACAGGGCATACGAGCAGTACTTC | CASSTDRAYEQYF
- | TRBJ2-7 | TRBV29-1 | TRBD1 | TGCAGCGTTGCTAGGGACAGGATCTACGAGCAGTACTTC | CSVARDRIYEQYF
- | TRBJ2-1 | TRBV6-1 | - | TGTGCCAGCAGTGTAGCGGGACAGTACAATGAGCAGTTCTTC | CASSVAGQYNEQFF
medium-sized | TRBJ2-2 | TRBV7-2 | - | TGTGCCAGCGGTTCGGGAGGGGGCCTCGGGGAGCTGTTTTTT | CASGSGGGLGELFF
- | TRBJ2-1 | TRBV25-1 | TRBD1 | TGTGCCAGCAGAGGCCGGGACAGACCCAATGAGCAGTTCTTC | CASRGRDRPNEQFF
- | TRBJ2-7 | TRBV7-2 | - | TGTGCCAGCAGCCCCGGACAGGGAGGGGCCTACGAGCAGTACTTC | CASSPGQGGAYEQYF
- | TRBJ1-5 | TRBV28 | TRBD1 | TGTGCCAGCAGTTTGCCTCCCGGGACAGCCTATAGCAATCAGCCCCAGCATTTT | CASSLPPGTAYSNQPQHF
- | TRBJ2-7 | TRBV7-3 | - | TGTGCCAGCAGCCCCCGATCTACCGGCTACGAGCAGTACTTC | CASSPRSTGYEQYF
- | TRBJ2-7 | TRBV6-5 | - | TGTGCCAGCAGGTCCCGGGATCCCCCCTACGAGCAGTACTTC | CASRSRDPPYEQYF
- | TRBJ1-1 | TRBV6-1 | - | TGTGCCAGTACAATTACGAACACTGAAGCTTTCTTT | CASTITNTEAFF
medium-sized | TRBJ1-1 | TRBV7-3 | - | TGTGCCAGCAGCTTTGGTCCCGGCACTGAAGCTTTCTTT | CASSFGPGTEAFF
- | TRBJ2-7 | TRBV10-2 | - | TGCGCCAGCAGGTGGGGGGAGAGGAGTTCCGAGCAGTACTTC | CASRWGERSSEQYF
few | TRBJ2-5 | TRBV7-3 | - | TGTGCCAGCAGCCTGGACTGGAACAGAGAGACCCAGTACTTC | CASSLDWNRETQYF
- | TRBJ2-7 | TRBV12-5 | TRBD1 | TGTGCTAGTGGTTTGCCGGACAGGGTTGCGTACTTC | CASGLPDRVAYF
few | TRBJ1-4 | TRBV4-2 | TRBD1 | TGTGCCAGCAGCCAAGAGGGACAGGGGGCTGAAAAACTGTTTTTT | CASSQEGQGAEKLFF
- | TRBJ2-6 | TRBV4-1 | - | TGCGCCAGCAGCGACAGGGTAGGGGAGGCTGGGGCCAACGTCCTGACTTTC | CASSDRVGEAGANVLTF
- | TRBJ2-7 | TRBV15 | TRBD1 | TGTGCCACCAGCAGACCGACAGGGCCCTACGAGCAGTACTTC | CATSRPTGPYEQYF
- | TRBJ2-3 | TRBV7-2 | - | TGTGCCAGCAGCGCTGCCGGGACTTTCCGCACAGATACGCAGTATTTT | CASSAAGTFRTDTQYF
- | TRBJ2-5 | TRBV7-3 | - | TGTGCCAGCAGCTTAAGGGGCAAGGATGAGACCCAGTACTTC | CASSLRGKDETQYF
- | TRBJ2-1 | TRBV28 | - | TGTGCCAGCAGCAGTATCAGGGGAGTCCTCAATGAGCAGTTCTTC | CASSSIRGVLNEQFF